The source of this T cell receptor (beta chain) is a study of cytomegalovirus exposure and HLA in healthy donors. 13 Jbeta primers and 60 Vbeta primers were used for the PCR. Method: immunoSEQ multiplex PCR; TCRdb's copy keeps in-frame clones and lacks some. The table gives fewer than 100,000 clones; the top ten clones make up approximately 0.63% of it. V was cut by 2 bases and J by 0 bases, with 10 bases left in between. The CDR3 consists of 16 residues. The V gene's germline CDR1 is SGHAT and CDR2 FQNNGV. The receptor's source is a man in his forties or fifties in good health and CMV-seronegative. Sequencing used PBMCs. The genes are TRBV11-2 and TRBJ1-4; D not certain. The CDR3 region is CASSLSFQSTNEKLFF. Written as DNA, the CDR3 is TGTGCCAGCAGCTTATCCTTCCAGTCAACTAATGAAAAACTGTTTTTT.